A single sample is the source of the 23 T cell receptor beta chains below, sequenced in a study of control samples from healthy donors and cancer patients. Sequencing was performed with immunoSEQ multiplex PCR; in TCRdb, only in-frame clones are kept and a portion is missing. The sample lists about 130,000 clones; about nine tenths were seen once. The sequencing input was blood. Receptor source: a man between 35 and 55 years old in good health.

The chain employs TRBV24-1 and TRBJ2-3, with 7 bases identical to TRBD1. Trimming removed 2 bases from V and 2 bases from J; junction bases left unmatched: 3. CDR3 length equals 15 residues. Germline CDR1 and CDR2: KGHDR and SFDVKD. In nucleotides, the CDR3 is TGTGCCACCAGTGATTCCACAGGGGTCACAGATACGCAGTATTTT. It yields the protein CATSDSTGVTDTQYF.

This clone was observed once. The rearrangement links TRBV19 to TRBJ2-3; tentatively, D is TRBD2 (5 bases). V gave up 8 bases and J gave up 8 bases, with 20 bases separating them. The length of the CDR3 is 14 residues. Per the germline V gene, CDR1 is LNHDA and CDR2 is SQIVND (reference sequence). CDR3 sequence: CASRSASPRGTQYF. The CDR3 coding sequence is TGTGCCAGTCGCAGTGCGAGTCCCCGGGGTACGCAGTATTTT.

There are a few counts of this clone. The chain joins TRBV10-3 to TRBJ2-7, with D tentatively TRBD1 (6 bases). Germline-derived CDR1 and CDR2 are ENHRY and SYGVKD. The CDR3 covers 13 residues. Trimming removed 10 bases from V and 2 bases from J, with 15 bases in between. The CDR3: CAKDRSLTYEQYF. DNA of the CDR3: TGTGCCAAAGACAGGTCGCTCACCTACGAGCAGTACTTC.

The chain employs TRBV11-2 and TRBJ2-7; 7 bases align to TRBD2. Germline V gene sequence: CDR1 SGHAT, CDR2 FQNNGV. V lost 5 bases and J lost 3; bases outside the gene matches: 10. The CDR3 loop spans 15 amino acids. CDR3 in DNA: TGTGCCAGCAGCACCACCGCAGCGGGGTACTACGAGCAGTACTTC. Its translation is CASSTTAAGYYEQYF.

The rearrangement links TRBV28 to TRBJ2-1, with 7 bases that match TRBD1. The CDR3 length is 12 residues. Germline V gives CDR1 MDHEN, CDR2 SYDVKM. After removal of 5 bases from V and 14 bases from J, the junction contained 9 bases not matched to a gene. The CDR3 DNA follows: TGTGCCAGCAGTCCTCAGGGGGATTGGGAGTTCTTC. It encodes CASSPQGDWEFF.

The DNA of the CDR3 is TGTGCCAGCTCCCTACAGGGATCTGATCAGCCCCAGCATTTT. Translated: CASSLQGSDQPQHF. The J gene is TRBJ1-5, the V gene TRBV18; the D gene is possibly TRBD1 (6 bases). Trimming pared 6 bases from V and 5 bases from J, leaving 14 bases between. The CDR3 has 14 amino acids. Germline values: CDR1 KGHSH, CDR2 LQKENI.

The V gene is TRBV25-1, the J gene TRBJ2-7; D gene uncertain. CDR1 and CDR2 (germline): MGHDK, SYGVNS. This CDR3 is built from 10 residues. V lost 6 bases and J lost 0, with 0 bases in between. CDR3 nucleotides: TGTGCCAGCAGCTCCTACGAGCAGTACTTC. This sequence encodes CASSSYEQYF.

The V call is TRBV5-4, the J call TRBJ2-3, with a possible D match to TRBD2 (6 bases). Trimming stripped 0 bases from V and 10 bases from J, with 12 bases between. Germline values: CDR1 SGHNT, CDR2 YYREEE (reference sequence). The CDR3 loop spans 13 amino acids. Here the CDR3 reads CASSLDSTGAQYF. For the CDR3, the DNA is TGTGCCAGCAGCTTGGACTCCACGGGAGCGCAGTATTTT.

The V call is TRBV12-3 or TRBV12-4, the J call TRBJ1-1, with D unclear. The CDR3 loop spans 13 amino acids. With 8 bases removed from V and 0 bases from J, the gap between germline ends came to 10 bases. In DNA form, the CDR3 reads TGTGCCAGCGGCTCGCAGATGAACACTGAAGCTTTCTTT. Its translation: CASGSQMNTEAFF.

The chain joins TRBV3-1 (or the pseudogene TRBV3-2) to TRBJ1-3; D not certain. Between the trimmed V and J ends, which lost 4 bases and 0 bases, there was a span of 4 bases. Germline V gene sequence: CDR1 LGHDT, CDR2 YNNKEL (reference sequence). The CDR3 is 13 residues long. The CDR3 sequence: CASSLDSGNTIYF. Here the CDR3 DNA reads TGTGCCAGCAGCCTTGACTCTGGAAACACCATATATTTT.

CDR3 residues: CASSFSSLTGELFF. DNA for the CDR3: TGTGCCAGCAGCTTTTCTAGTCTCACCGGGGAGCTGTTTTTT. The rearrangement links TRBV7-2 to TRBJ2-2; D gene ambiguous. V shed 3 bases and J shed 4 bases, with 9 bases lying between them. From germline, CDR1 is SGHTA and CDR2 FQGNSA. The CDR3 consists of 14 residues.

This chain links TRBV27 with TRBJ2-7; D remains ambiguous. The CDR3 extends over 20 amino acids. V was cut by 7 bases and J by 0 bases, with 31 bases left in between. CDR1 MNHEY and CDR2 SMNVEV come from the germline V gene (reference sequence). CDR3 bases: TGTGCCAGCAAATCCAATTCCAAGGATGGGTGCATGTGGCTCTCCTACGAGCAGTACTTC. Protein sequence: CASKSNSKDGCMWLSYEQYF.

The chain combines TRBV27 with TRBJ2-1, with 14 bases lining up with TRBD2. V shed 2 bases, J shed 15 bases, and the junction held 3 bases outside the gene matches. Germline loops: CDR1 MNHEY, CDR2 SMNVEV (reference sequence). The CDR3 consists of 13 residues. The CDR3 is CASSLGLAGGWFF. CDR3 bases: TGTGCCAGCAGTTTAGGACTAGCGGGGGGATGGTTCTTC.

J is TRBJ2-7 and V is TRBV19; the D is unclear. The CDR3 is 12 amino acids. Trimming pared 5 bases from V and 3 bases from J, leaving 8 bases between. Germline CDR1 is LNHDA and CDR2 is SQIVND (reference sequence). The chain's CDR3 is CASSSANYEQYF. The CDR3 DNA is TGTGCCAGTAGTTCTGCTAACTACGAGCAGTACTTC.

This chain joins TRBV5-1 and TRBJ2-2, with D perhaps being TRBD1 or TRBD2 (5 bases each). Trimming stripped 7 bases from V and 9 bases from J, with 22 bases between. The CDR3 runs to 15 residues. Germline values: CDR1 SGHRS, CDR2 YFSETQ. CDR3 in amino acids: CASGPRDPFYRELFF. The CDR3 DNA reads TGCGCCAGCGGCCCACGGGACCCCTTTTATCGGGAGCTGTTTTTT.

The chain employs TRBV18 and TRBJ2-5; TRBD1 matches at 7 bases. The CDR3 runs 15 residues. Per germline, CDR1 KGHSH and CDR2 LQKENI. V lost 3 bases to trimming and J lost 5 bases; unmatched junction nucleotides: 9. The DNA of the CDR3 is TGTGCCAGCTCACCGGAGAAAGGGGGCTCGGAGACCCAGTACTTC. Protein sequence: CASSPEKGGSETQYF.

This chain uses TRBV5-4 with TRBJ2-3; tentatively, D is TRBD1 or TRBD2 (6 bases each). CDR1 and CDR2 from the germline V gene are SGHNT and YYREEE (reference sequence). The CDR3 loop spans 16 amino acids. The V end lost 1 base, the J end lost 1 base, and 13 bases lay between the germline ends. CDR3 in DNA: TGTGCCAGCAGCTTGCTTCGGAGGGGGGGCACAGATACGCAGTATTTT. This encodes CASSLLRRGGTDTQYF.

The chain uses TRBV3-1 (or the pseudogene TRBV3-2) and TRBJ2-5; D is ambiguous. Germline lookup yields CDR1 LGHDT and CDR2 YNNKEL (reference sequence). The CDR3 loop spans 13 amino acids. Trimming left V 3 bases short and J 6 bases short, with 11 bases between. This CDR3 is CASSQTPTQTQYF. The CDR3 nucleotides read TGTGCCAGCAGCCAGACCCCTACCCAGACCCAGTACTTC.

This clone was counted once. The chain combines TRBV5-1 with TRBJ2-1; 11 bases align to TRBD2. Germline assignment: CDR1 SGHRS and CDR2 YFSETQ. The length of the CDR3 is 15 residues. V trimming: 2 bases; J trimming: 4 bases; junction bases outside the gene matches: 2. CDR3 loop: CASSLLAGEYNEQFF. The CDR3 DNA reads TGCGCCAGCAGCTTACTAGCGGGGGAGTACAATGAGCAGTTCTTC.

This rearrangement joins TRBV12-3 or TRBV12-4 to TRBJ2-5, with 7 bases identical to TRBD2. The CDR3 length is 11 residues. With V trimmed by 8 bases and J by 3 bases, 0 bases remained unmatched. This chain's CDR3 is CASAGEETQYF. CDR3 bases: TGTGCCAGCGCGGGGGAAGAGACCCAGTACTTC.

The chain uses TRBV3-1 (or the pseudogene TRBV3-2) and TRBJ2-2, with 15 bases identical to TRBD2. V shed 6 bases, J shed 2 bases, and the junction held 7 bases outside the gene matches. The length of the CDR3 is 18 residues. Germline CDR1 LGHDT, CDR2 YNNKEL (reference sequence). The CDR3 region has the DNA TGTGCCAGCAGGGCCGGGACTAGCGGGGGGAGCAACACCGGGGAGCTGTTTTTT. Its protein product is CASRAGTSGGSNTGELFF.

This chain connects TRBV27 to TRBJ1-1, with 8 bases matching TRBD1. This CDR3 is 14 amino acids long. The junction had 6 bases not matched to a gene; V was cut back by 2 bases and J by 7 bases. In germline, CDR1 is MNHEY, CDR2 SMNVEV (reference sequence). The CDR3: CASSLQGAFSEAFF. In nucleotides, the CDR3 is TGTGCCAGCAGTTTACAGGGGGCTTTCAGTGAAGCTTTCTTT.

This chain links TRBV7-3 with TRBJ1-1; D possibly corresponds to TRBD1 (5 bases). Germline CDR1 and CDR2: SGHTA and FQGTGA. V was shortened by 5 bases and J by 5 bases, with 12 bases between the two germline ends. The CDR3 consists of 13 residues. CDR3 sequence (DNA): TGTGCCAGCAGCCCCGGGGGGTGGACTGAAGCTTTCTTT. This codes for CASSPGGWTEAFF.